This TCR beta chain originates from a study of read filtering for tumor transcriptome and immune sequencing. Across the study: 8 patients were R-ISS I, some 15 were R-ISS II, 6 or 7 were R-ISS III. Study results and caveats: RNA-seq captured clonotypes less deeply and reliably than IR-seq. IR-seq and RNA-seq agreed better without single-read clonotypes.

The V end lost 2 bases, the J end lost 6 bases, and 13 bases lay between the germline ends. This CDR3 is 13 amino acids long. CDR1 is DFQATT and CDR2 is SNEGSKA in the germline V gene (reference sequence). From 350 to 500 ng of RNA, a library with molecular barcoded alpha/delta and beta/gamma adaptors was made. TCRdb re-called the reads with MiXCR, one entry per CDR3 protein. The sample carries 40,000 or so distinct CDR3 sequences, under 15% recorded once. This clonotype has a count of ten or more. As yet, its antigen is unknown. The sample taken for sequencing was a population of CD138-negative cells sorted from bone marrow. V is TRBV20-1 and J is TRBJ1-2, with D uncertain. This receptor was taken from a donor at least 40 years old with multiple myeloma. This CDR3 reads CSARSETADGYTF. The CDR3 DNA reads TGCAGTGCTAGAAGTGAAACAGCAGATGGCTACACCTTC.